Included here is one T cell receptor (beta chain) sequence, with context. Generated by immunoSEQ multiplex PCR, the TCRdb table keeps only in-frame clones and is missing some. Here the sample spans 300,000 to 350,000 clones, almost 90% being singletons. The data belong to a study of blood T cell repertoires in COVID-19. Whole-study context: There were acute and convalescent COVID-19 samples, and they came from the United States, Italy and Spain.

Trimming stripped 2 bases from V and 4 bases from J, with 11 bases between. CDR3 length: 14 residues. Germline V gives CDR1 MGHRA, CDR2 YSYEKL. The chain employs TRBV4-1 and TRBJ2-5; no reliable D call. The sample comprised PBMCs or T cells enriched from blood (not recorded which). This receptor was obtained from a woman aged 18-29 years with acute COVID-19. The CDR3 protein is CASSQPHIRETQYF. The DNA for the CDR3 is TGCGCCAGCAGCCAACCCCACATACGAGAGACCCAGTACTTC.